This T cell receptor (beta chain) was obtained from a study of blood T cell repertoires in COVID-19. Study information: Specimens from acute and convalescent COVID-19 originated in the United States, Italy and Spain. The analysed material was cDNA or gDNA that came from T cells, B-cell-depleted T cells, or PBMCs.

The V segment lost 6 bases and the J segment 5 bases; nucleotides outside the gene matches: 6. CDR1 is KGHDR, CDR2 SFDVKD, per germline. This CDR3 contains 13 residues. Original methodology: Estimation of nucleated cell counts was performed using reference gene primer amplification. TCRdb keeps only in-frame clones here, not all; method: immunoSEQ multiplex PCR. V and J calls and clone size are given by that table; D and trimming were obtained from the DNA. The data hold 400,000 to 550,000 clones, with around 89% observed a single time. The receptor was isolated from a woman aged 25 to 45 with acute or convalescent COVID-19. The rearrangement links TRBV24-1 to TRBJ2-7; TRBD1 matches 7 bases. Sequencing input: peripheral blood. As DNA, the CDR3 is TGTGCCACCAGTACTGGACAGGCTCACGAGCAGTACTTC. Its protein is CATSTGQAHEQYF.